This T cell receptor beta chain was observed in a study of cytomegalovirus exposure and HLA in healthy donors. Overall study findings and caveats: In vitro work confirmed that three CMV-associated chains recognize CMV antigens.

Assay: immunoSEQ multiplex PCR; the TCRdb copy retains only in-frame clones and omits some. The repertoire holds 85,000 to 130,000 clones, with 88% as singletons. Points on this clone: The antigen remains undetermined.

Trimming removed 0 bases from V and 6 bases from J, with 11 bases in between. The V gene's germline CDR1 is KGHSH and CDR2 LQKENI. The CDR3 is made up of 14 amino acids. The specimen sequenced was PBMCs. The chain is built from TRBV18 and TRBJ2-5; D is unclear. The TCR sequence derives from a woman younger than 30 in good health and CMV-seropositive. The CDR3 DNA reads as TGTGCCAGCTCACCACCGTACGGAGCCCAGACCCAGTACTTC. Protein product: CASSPPYGAQTQYF.